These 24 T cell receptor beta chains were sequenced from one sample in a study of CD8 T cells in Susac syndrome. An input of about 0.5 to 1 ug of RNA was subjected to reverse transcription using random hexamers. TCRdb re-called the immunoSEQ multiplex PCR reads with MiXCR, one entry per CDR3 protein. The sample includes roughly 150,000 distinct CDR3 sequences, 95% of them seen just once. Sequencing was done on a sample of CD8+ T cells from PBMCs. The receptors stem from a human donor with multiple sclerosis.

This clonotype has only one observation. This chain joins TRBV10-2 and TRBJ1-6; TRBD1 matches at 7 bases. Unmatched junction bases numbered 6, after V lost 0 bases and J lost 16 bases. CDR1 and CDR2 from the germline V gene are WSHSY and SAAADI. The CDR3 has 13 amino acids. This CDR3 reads CASSESLLTGLHF. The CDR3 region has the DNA TGCGCCAGCAGTGAGTCGCTTTTGACAGGGCTCCACTTT.

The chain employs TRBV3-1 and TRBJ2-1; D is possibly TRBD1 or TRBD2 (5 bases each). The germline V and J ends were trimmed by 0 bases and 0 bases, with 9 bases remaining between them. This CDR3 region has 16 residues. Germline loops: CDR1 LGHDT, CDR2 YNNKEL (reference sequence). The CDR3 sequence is CASSQDEGYSYNEQFF. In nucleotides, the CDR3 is TGTGCCAGCAGCCAAGATGAGGGGTACTCCTACAATGAGCAGTTCTTC.

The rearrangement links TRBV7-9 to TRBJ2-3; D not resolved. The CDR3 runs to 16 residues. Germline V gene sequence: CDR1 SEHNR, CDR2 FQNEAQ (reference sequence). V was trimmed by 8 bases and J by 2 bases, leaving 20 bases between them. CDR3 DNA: TGTGCCAGCTTGAAATTATCGGGCAGAGACACAGATACGCAGTATTTT. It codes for CASLKLSGRDTDTQYF.

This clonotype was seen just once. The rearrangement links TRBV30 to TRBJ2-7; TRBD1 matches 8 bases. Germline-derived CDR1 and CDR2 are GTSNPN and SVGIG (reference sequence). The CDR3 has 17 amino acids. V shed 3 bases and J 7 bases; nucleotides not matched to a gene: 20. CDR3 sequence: CAWSDRGWWGRSVEQYF. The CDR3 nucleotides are TGTGCCTGGAGCGACAGGGGTTGGTGGGGGCGCTCCGTAGAGCAGTACTTC.

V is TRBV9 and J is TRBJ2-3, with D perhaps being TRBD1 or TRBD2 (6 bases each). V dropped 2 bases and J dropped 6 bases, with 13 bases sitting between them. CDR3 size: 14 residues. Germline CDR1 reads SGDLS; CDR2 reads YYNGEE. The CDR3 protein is CASSVGGLWDTQYF. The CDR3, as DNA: TGTGCCAGCAGCGTGGGGGGCTTGTGGGATACGCAGTATTTT.

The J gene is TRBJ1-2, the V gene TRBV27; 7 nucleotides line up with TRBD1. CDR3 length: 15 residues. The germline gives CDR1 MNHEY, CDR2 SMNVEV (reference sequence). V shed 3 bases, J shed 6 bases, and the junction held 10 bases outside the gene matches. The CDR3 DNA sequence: TGTGCCAGCAGTTTGGGGCAGGGGGTCGGTCATGGCTACACCTTC. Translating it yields CASSLGQGVGHGYTF.

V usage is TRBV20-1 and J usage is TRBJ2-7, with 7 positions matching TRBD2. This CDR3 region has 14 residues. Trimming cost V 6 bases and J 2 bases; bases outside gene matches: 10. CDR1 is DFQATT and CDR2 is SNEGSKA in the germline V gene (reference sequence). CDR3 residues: CSAPGEAGTYEQYF. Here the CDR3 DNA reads TGCAGTGCCCCCGGGGAAGCGGGAACCTACGAGCAGTACTTC.

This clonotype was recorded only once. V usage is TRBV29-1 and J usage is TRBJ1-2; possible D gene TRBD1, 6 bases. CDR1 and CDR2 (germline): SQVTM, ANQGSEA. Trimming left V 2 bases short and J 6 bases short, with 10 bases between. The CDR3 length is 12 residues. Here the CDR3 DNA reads TGCAGCGTTGAAAGGACAGAAGATGGCTACACCTTC. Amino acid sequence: CSVERTEDGYTF.

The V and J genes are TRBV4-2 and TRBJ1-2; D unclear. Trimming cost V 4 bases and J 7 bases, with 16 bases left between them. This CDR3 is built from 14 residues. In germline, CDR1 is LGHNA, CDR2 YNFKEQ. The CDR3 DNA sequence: TGTGCCAGCAGCCCCCAACCCCCTCGGGCTGGCTACACCTTC. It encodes CASSPQPPRAGYTF.

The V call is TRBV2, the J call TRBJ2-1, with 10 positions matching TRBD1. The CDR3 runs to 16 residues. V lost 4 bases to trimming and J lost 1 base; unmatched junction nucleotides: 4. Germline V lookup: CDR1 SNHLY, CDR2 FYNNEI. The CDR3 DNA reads TGTGCCAGCAGTGCCCGACAGGGGGCTTCCTACAATGAGCAGTTCTTC. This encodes CASSARQGASYNEQFF.

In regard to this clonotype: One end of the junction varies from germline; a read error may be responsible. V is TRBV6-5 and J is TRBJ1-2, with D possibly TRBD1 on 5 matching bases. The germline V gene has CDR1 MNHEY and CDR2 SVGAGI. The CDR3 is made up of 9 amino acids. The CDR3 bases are TGCCCTCAGGGCCACCGGGACACCTTC. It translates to CPQGHRDTF.

The CDR3 region has the DNA TGCAGTGCTAAGCGTCCAGGGTTTGCGGAGACCCAGTACTTC. Translated: CSAKRPGFAETQYF. The chain uses TRBV20-1 and TRBJ2-5, with D tentatively TRBD1 (5 bases). The V gene lost 4 bases and the J gene lost 5 bases, with 17 bases spanning the gap. Germline CDR1 reads DFQATT; CDR2 reads SNEGSKA (reference sequence). The CDR3 loop spans 14 amino acids.

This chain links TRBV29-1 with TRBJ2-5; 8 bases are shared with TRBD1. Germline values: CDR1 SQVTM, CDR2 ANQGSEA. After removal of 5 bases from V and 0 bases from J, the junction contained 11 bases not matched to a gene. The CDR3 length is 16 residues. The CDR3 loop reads CSVSPLDRAYQETQYF. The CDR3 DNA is TGCAGCGTTTCGCCGTTGGACAGGGCGTACCAAGAGACCCAGTACTTC.

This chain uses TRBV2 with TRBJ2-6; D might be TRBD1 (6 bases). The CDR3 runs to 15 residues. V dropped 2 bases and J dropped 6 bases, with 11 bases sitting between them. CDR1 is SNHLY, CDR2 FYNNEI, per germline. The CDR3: CASSEMGAPANVLTF. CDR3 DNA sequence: TGTGCCAGCAGTGAAATGGGGGCTCCGGCCAACGTCCTGACTTTC.

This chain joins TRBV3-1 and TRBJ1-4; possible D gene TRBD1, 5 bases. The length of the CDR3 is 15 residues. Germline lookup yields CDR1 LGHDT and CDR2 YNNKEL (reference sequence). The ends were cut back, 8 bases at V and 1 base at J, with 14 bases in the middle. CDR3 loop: CASGSTGGTNEKLFF. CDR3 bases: TGTGCCAGCGGATCCACGGGGGGAACTAATGAAAAACTGTTTTTT. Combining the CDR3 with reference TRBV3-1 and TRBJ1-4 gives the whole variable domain DTAVSQTPKYLVTQMGNDKSIKCEQNLGHDTMYWYKQDSKKFLKIMFSYNNKELIINETVPNRFSPKSPDKAHLNLHINSLELGDSAVYFCASGSTGGTNEKLFFGSGTQLSVL.

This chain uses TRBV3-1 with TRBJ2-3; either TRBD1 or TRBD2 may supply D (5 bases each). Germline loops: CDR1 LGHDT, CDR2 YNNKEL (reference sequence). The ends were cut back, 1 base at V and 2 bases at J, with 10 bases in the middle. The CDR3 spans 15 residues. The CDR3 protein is CASSQAGAITDTQYF. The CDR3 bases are TGTGCCAGCAGCCAAGCCGGGGCCATCACAGATACGCAGTATTTT.

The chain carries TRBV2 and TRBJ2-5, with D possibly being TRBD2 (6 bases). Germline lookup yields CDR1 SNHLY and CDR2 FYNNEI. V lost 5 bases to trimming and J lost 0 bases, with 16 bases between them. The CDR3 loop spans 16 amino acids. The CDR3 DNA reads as TGTGCCAGCAGTTCCACGCGGGACCAGTACCAAGAGACCCAGTACTTC. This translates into CASSSTRDQYQETQYF. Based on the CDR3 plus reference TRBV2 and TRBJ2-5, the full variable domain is EPEVTQTPSHQVTQMGQEVILRCVPISNHLYFYWYRQILGQKVEFLVSFYNNEISEKSEIFDDQFSVERPDGSNFTLKIRSTKLEDSAMYFCASSSTRDQYQETQYFGPGTRLLVL.

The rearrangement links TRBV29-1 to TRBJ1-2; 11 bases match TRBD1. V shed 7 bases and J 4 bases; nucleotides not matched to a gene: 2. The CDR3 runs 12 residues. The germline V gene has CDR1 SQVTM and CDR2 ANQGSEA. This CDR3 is CSAGTGGYGYTF. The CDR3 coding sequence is TGCAGCGCCGGGACAGGGGGCTATGGCTACACCTTC.

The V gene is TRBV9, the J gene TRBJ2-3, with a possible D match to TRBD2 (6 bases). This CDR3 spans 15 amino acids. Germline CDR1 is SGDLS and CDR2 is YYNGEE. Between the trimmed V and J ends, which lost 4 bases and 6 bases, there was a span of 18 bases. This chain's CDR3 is CASSPGGTPWDTQYF. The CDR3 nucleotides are TGTGCCAGCAGCCCTGGGGGGACCCCATGGGATACGCAGTATTTT. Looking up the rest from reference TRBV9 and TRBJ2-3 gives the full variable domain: DSGVTQTPKHLITATGQRVTLRCSPRSGDLSVYWYQQSLDQGLQFLIQYYNGEERAKGNILERFSAQQFPDLHSELNLSSLELGDSALYFCASSPGGTPWDTQYFGPGTRLTVL.

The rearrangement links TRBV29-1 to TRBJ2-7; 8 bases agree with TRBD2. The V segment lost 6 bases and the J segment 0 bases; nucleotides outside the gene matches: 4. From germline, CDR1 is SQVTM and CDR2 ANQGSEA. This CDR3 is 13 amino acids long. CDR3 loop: CSVRAGDSYEQYF. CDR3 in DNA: TGCAGCGTGAGAGCGGGGGACTCCTACGAGCAGTACTTC.

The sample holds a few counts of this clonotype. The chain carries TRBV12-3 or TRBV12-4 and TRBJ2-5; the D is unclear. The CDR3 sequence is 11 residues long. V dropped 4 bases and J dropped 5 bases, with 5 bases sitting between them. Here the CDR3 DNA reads TGTGCCAGCAGTTCTAGGGAGACCCAGTACTTC. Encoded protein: CASSSRETQYF.

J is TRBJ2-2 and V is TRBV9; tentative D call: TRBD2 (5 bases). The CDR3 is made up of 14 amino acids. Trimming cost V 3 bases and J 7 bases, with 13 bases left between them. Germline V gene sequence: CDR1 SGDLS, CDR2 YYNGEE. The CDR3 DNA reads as TGTGCCAGCAGCGAGGCCTCCGCGGGCGGGGAGCTGTTTTTT. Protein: CASSEASAGGELFF.

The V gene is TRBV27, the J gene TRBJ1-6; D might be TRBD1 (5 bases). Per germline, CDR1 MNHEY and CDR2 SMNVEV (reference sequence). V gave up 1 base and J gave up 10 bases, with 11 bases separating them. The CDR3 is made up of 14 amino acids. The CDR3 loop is CASSLYQGSSPLHF. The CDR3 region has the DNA TGTGCCAGCAGTTTATACCAGGGAAGCTCACCCCTCCACTTT.

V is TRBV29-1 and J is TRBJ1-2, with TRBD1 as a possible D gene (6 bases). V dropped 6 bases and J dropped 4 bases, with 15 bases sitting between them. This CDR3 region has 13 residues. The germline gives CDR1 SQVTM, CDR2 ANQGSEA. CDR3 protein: CSVPGGQSYGYTF. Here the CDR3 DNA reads TGCAGCGTGCCGGGCGGACAGTCCTATGGCTACACCTTC.